Each of the 6 T cell receptor beta chains below was sequenced from the same sample in a study of cytomegalovirus exposure and HLA in healthy donors. PCR employed 60 Vbeta and 13 Jbeta primers. The assay was immunoSEQ multiplex PCR, and TCRdb's table has in-frame clones only and misses some. Of about 180,000 clones listed, over 75% are singletons. What was sequenced was PBMCs. These receptors all stem from a man aged 55 to 70 in good health and CMV-seronegative.

The chain combines TRBV7-9 with TRBJ1-6; 7 bases agree with TRBD1. This CDR3 contains 14 residues. Germline trimming cut 5 bases from V and 8 bases from J; bases unmatched to any gene: 6. CDR1 and CDR2 (germline): SEHNR, FQNEAQ (reference sequence). CDR3 DNA sequence: TGTGCCAGCAGCCTGGGACAGCAATATTCACCCCTCCACTTT. Translated: CASSLGQQYSPLHF.

This clone was observed once. The CDR3 bases are TGCGCCAGCAGCCCTCCCTGGACAGGAAGGGCCCAAAACATTCAGTACTTC. Translating gives CASSPPWTGRAQNIQYF. The rearrangement joins TRBV5-1 to TRBJ2-4, with 7 bases aligning to TRBD1. Germline V gene lookup returns CDR1 SGHRS and CDR2 YFSETQ. V was pared by 4 bases and J by 5 bases, with 15 bases of the junction left unmatched. CDR3 size: 17 residues.

The V gene is TRBV30, the J gene TRBJ1-6; D gene unclear. Germline V gene lookup returns CDR1 GTSNPN and CDR2 SVGIG (reference sequence). This CDR3 region has 17 residues. V was clipped by 3 bases and J by 0 bases, with 15 bases between them. The CDR3 DNA reads TGTGCCTGGAGGTGGGCGAATTCCAGCTCCTATAATTCACCCCTCCACTTT. Protein product: CAWRWANSSSYNSPLHF.

This chain joins TRBV12-5 and TRBJ2-1; D may be TRBD1 (5 bases). CDR3 length: 18 residues. Germline lookup yields CDR1 LGHNT and CDR2 FRNRAP. With 5 bases removed from V and 4 bases from J, the gap between germline ends came to 24 bases. CDR3 residues: CASGIGTGLTLSYNEQFF. The CDR3 DNA follows: TGTGCTAGTGGTATTGGTACAGGCCTAACGTTATCTTACAATGAGCAGTTCTTC.

This clone was counted a few times. The V and J genes are TRBV9 and TRBJ2-5; TRBD2 agrees at 8 bases. The V gene end was trimmed by 0 bases and the J gene end by 2 bases; junction bases not matched to a gene: 6. Germline CDR1 and CDR2: SGDLS and YYNGEE. The CDR3 totals 16 residues. The DNA of the CDR3 is TGTGCCAGCAGCGTAGGGATAGCGGGGCTGCAAGAGACCCAGTACTTC. It is translated as CASSVGIAGLQETQYF.

This chain uses TRBV11-2 with TRBJ2-2; 7 nucleotides match TRBD1. Germline loops: CDR1 SGHAT, CDR2 FQNNGV. V shed 2 bases and J 5 bases; nucleotides not matched to a gene: 8. The length of the CDR3 is 16 residues. The CDR3 DNA sequence: TGTGCCAGCAGCTTAAATGCGGACAGGCCGACCGGGGAGCTGTTTTTT. This encodes CASSLNADRPTGELFF.